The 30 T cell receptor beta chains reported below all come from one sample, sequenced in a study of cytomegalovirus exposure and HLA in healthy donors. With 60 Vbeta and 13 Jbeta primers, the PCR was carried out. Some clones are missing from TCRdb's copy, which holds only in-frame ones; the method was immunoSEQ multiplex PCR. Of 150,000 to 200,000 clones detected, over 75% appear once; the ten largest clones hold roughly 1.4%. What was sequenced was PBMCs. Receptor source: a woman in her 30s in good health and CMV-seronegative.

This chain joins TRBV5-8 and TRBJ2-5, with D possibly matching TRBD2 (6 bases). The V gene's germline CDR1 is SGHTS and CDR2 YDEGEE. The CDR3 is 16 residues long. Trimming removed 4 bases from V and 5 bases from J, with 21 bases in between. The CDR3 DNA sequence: TGTGCCAGCAGCGATCCCGGGGCCTTAGGAGGGGAGACCCAGTACTTC. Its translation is CASSDPGALGGETQYF.

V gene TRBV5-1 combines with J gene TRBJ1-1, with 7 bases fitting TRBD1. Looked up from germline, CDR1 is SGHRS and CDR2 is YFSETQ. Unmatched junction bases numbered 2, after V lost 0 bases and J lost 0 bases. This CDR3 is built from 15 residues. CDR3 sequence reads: CASSLDRGMNTEAFF. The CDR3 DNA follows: TGCGCCAGCAGCTTGGACAGGGGAATGAACACTGAAGCTTTCTTT.

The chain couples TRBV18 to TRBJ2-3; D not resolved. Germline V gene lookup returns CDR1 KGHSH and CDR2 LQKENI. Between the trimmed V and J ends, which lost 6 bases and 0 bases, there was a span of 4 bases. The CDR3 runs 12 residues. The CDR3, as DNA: TGTGCCAGCTCCCCTAGCACAGATACGCAGTATTTT. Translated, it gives CASSPSTDTQYF.

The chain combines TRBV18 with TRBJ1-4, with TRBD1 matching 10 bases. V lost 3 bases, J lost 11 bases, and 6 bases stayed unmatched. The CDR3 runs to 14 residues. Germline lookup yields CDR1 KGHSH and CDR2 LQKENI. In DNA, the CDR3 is TGTGCCAGCTCACCGGGACAGGGGATTGGGAAACTGTTTTTT. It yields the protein CASSPGQGIGKLFF.

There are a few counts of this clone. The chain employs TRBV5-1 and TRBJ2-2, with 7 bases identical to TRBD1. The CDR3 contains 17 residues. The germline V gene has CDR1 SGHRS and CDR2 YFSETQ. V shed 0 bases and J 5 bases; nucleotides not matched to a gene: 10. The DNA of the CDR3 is TGCGCCAGCAGCTTGGCGGCCCCAGGGGGAGCTACCGGGGAGCTGTTTTTT. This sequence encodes CASSLAAPGGATGELFF.

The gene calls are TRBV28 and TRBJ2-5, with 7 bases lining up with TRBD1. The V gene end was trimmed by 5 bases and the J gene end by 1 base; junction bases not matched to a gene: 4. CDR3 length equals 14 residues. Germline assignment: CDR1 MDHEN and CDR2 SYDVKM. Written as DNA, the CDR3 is TGTGCCAGCAGTCCAGGGGGTTCCCAAGAGACCCAGTACTTC. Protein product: CASSPGGSQETQYF.

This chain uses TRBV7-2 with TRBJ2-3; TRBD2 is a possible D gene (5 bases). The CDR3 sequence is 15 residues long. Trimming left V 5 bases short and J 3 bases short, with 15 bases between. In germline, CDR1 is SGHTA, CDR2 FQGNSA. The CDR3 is CASSTRASGTDTQYF. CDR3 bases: TGTGCCAGCAGCACTAGAGCAAGCGGTACAGATACGCAGTATTTT.

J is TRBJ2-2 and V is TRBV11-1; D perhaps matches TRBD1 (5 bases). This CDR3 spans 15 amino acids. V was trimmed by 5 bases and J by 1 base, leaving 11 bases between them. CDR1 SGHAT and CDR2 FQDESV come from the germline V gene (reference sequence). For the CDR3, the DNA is TGTGCCAGCAGCCCTAGGGGCCTGAACACCGGGGAGCTGTTTTTT. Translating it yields CASSPRGLNTGELFF.

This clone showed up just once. CDR3 region: CASSEAGGNSPLHF. The CDR3 DNA reads as TGTGCCAGCAGTGAGGCAGGGGGGAATTCACCCCTCCACTTT. The chain has TRBV6-4 and TRBJ1-6, with 7 bases fitting TRBD1. From germline, CDR1 is MRHNA and CDR2 SNTAGT. The CDR3 contains 14 residues. Unmatched junction bases numbered 3, after V lost 3 bases and J lost 7 bases.

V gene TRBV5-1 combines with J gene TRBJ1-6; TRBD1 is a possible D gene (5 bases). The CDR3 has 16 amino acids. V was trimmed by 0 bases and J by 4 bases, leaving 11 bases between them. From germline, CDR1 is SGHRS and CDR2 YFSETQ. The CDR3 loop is CASSLEVGGYNSPLHF. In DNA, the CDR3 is TGCGCCAGCAGCTTGGAAGTGGGGGGGTATAATTCACCCCTCCACTTT.

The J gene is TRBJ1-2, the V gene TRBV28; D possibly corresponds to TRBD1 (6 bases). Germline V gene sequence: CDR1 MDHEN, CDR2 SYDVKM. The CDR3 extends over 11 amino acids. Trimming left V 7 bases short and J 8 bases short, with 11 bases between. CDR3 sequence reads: CASTSGGGYTF. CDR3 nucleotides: TGTGCCAGCACTTCGGGGGGCGGCTACACCTTC.

The CDR3 coding sequence is TGCAGCGTTGAAGTACAGGGGAGCTCCTACAATGAGCAGTTCTTC. This encodes CSVEVQGSSYNEQFF. The chain has TRBV29-1 and TRBJ2-1; 7 bases map to TRBD1. With 1 base clipped from V and 0 bases from J, the junction kept 3 bases outside the gene matches. Germline values: CDR1 SQVTM, CDR2 ANQGSEA. The CDR3 covers 15 residues.

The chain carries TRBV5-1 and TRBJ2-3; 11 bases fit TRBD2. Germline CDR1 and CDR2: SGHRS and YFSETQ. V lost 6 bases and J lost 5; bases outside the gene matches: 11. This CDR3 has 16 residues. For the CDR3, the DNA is TGCGCCAGCAACCCGACTAGCGGGGCCAGAGTAGATACGCAGTATTTT. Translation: CASNPTSGARVDTQYF.

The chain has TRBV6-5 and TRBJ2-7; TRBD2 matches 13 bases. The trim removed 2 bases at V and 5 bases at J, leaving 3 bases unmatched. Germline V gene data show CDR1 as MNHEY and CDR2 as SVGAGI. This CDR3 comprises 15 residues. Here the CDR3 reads CASSYTGLAGNEQYF. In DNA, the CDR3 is TGTGCCAGCAGTTACACGGGACTAGCGGGGAACGAGCAGTACTTC.

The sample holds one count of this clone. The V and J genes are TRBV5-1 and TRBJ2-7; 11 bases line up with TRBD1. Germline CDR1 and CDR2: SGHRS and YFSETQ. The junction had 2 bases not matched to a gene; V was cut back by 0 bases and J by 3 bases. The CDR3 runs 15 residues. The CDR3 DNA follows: TGCGCCAGCAGCTTGGCCGGGACAGGGGGCTACGAGCAGTACTTC. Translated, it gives CASSLAGTGGYEQYF.

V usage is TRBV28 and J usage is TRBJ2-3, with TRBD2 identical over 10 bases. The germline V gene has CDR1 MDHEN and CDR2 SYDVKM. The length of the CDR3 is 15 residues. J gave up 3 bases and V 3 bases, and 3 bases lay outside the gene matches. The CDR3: CASSLVAGGTDTQYF. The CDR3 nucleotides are TGTGCCAGCAGTTTGGTAGCGGGGGGAACAGATACGCAGTATTTT.

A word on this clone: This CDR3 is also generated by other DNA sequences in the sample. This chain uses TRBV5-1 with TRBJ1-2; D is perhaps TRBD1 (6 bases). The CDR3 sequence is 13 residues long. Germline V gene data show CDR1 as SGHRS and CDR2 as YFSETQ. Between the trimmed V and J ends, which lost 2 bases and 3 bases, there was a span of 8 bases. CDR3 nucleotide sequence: TGCGCCAGCAGCTTCGAGGGGGACTATGGCTACACCTTC. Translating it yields CASSFEGDYGYTF. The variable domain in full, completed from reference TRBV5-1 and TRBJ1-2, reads KAGVTQTPRYLIKTRGQQVTLSCSPISGHRSVSWYQQTPGQGLQFLFEYFSETQRNKGNFPGRFSGRQFSNSRSEMNVSTLELGDSALYLCASSFEGDYGYTFGSGTRLTVV.

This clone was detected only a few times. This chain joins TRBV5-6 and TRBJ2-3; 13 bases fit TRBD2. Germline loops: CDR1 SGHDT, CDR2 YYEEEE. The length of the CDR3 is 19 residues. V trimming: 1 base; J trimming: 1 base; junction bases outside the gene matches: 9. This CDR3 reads CASSLWGTSGAGGTDTQYF. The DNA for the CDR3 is TGTGCCAGCAGCTTGTGGGGGACTAGCGGGGCAGGGGGCACAGATACGCAGTATTTT.

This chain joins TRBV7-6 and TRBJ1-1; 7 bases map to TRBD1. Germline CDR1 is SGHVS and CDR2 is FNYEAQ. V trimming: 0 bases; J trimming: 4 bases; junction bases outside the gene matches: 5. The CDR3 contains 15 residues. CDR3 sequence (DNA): TGTGCCAGCAGCTTAGCCCCTACAGGGGTCACTGAAGCTTTCTTT. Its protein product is CASSLAPTGVTEAFF. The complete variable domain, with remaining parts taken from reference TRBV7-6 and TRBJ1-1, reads GAGVSQSPRYKVTKRGQDVALRCDPISGHVSLYWYRQALGQGPEFLTYFNYEAQQDKSGLPNDRFSAERPEGSISTLTIQRTEQRDSAMYRCASSLAPTGVTEAFFGQGTRLTVV.

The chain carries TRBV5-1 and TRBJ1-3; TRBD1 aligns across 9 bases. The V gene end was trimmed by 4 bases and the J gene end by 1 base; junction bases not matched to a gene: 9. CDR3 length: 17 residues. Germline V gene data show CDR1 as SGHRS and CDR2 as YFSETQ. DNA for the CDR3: TGCGCCAGCAGCGGACAGGGGATCATCGGGTCTGGAAACACCATATATTTT. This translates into CASSGQGIIGSGNTIYF.

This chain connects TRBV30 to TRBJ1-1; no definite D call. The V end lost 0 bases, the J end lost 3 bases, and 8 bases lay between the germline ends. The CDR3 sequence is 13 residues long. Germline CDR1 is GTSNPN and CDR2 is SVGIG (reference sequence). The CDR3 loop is CAWSVQTYTEAFF. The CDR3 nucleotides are TGTGCCTGGAGTGTACAGACCTACACTGAAGCTTTCTTT.

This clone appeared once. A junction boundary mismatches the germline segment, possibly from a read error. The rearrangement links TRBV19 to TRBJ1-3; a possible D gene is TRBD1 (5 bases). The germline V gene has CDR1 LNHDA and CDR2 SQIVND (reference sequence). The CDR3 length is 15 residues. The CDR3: CAGRPRDTSGNTIYF. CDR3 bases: TGTGCCGGTAGACCCAGGGATACCTCTGGAAACACCATATATTTT.

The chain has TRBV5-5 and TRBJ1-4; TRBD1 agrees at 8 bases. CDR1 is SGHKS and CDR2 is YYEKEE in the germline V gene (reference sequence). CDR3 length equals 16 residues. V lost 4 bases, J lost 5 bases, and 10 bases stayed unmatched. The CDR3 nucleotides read TGTGCCAGCAGCGTGCCCACCGGGACAGGAAATGAAAAACTGTTTTTT. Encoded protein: CASSVPTGTGNEKLFF.

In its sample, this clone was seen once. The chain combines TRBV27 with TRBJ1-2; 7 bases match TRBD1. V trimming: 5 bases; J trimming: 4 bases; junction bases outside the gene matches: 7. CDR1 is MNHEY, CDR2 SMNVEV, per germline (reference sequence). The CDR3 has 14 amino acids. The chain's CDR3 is CASSQQGLPYGYTF. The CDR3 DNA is TGTGCCAGCAGTCAACAGGGGCTTCCCTATGGCTACACCTTC.

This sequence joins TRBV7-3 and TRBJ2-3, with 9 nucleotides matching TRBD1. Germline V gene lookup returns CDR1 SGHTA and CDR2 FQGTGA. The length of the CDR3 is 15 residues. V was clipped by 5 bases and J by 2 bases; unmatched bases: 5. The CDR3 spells CASSTRTGDTDTQYF. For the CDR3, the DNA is TGTGCCAGCAGCACCCGGACAGGGGACACAGATACGCAGTATTTT.

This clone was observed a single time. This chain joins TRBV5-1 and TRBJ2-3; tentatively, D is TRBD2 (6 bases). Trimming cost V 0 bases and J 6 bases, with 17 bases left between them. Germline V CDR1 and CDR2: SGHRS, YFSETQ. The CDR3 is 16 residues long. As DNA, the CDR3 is TGCGCCAGCAGCTTGGAGGGACTCCCACTTTGGGATACGCAGTATTTT. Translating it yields CASSLEGLPLWDTQYF.

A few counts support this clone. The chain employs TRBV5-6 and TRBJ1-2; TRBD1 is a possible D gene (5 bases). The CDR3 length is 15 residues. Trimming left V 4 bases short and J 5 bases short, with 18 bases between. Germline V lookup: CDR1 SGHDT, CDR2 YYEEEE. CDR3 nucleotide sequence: TGTGCCAGCAGCCCAAGACATACACCAGGGTATGGCTACACCTTC. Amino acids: CASSPRHTPGYGYTF.

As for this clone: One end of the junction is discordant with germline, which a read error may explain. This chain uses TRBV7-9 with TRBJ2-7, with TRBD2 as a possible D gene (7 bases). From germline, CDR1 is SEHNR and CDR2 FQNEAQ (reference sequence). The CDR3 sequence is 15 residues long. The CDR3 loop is CSSSLIGGGDGEQYF. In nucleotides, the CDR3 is TGTTCCAGCAGCTTAATAGGGGGGGGCGACGGCGAGCAGTACTTC.

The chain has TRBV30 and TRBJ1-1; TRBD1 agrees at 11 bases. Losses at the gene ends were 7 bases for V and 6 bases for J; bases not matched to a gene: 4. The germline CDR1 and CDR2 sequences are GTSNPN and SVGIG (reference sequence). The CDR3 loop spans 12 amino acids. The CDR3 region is CASDRGRPEAFF. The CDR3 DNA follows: TGTGCCTCGGACAGGGGGCGGCCTGAAGCTTTCTTT.

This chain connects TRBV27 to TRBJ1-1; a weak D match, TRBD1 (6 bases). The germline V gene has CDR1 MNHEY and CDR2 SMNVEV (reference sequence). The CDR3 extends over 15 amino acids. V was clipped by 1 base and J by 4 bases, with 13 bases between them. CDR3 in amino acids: CASSLLNRGGTEAFF. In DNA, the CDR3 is TGTGCCAGCAGTTTATTAAATAGGGGGGGCACTGAAGCTTTCTTT.